Presented here are 30 T cell receptor beta chains from one specimen sequenced in a study of blood T cell repertoires in COVID-19. Sequencing used immunoSEQ multiplex PCR; TCRdb keeps in-frame clones, though not all of them. The table records almost 200,000 clones, approximately 80% of them present only once. Material: peripheral blood. The receptors come from a man in his sixties with COVID-19, enrolled during active disease.

The CDR3 bases are TGTGCCAGCAGTGCGGGGTTAGCGCTGGAGCAGTTCTTC. Translated, it gives CASSAGLALEQFF. This chain connects TRBV2 to TRBJ2-1, with D perhaps TRBD2 (5 bases). CDR1 is SNHLY, CDR2 FYNNEI, per germline. There are 13 residues in the CDR3. V lost 4 bases and J 10 bases, leaving 14 bases between the germline ends.

This clone was detected only a few times. The chain joins TRBV29-1 to TRBJ1-2; D ambiguous. The CDR3 is 12 amino acids. Trimming shortened V by 3 bases and J by 7 bases, and 12 bases separated the two germline ends. Germline V CDR1 and CDR2: SQVTM, ANQGSEA. CDR3: CSVDSAGFGYTF. CDR3 coding DNA: TGCAGCGTTGACTCAGCAGGCTTTGGCTACACCTTC.

The J gene is TRBJ1-1, the V gene TRBV28, with D possibly TRBD1 on 6 matching bases. Looked up from germline, CDR1 is MDHEN and CDR2 is SYDVKM. V lost 10 bases to trimming and J lost 4 bases, with 16 bases between them. This CDR3 comprises 13 residues. In DNA form, the CDR3 reads TGTGCCACCTCAACAGGGTGGCTCACTGAAGCTTTCTTT. Protein product: CATSTGWLTEAFF.

This clone showed up just a few times. The chain has TRBV18 and TRBJ1-5, with 11 nucleotides matching TRBD1. Germline V gives CDR1 KGHSH, CDR2 LQKENI. CDR3 length: 15 amino acids. V lost 4 bases and J lost 6; bases outside the gene matches: 5. DNA of the CDR3: TGTGCCAGCTCACTGGACAGGGGGCAGGGTCAGCCCCAGCATTTT. It is translated as CASSLDRGQGQPQHF.

This clone was counted a single time. The V call is TRBV5-1, the J call TRBJ1-6, with 9 bases identical to TRBD1. The CDR3 spans 16 residues. J was trimmed by 5 bases and V by 0 bases; bases with no gene match: 3. Germline values: CDR1 SGHRS, CDR2 YFSETQ. The CDR3 loop is CASSLDTGGDNSPLHF. CDR3 nucleotides: TGCGCCAGCAGCTTGGATACAGGGGGCGATAATTCACCCCTCCACTTT. The full variable domain, in which reference TRBV5-1 and TRBJ1-6 provide the parts outside the CDR3, is KAGVTQTPRYLIKTRGQQVTLSCSPISGHRSVSWYQQTPGQGLQFLFEYFSETQRNKGNFPGRFSGRQFSNSRSEMNVSTLELGDSALYLCASSLDTGGDNSPLHFGNGTRLTVT.

The chain couples TRBV29-1 to TRBJ1-2, with D maybe TRBD1 (5 bases). The CDR3 contains 11 residues. The V gene lost 1 base and the J gene lost 7 bases, with 7 bases spanning the gap. Germline assignment: CDR1 SQVTM and CDR2 ANQGSEA. The CDR3 region has the DNA TGCAGCGTTGAAGGGGGGGGTGGCTACACCTTC. Its translation is CSVEGGGGYTF.

This rearrangement joins TRBV3-1 (or the pseudogene TRBV3-2) to TRBJ2-3; TRBD2 aligns across 13 bases. The V gene's germline CDR1 is LGHDT and CDR2 YNNKEL (reference sequence). The CDR3 extends over 15 amino acids. Germline trimming cut 8 bases from V and 1 base from J; bases unmatched to any gene: 3. In DNA, the CDR3 is TGTGCCAGCGCCGGACTAGCGGGAGGCACAGATACGCAGTATTTT. Protein: CASAGLAGGTDTQYF.

The chain is built from TRBV6-1 and TRBJ1-2, with no clear D. Germline CDR1 reads MNHNS; CDR2 reads SASEGT. CDR3 length equals 14 residues. V dropped 3 bases and J dropped 5 bases, with 13 bases sitting between them. CDR3 nucleotide sequence: TGTGCCAGCAGTGAGCGACCAGGATTATATGGCTACACCTTC. Amino acid sequence: CASSERPGLYGYTF.

J is TRBJ1-1 and V is TRBV11-2; D is unresolved. CDR3 length: 13 residues. CDR1 and CDR2 from the germline V gene are SGHAT and FQNNGV. V lost 1 base to trimming and J lost 11 bases, with 14 bases between them. This CDR3 is CASSLAQRVEAFF. The CDR3 nucleotides are TGTGCCAGCAGCTTAGCCCAGAGGGTGGAGGCTTTCTTT.

The chain employs TRBV11-2 and TRBJ1-6; 10 bases line up with TRBD1. Unmatched junction bases numbered 9, after V lost 6 bases and J lost 7 bases. The CDR3 has 16 residues. The V gene's germline CDR1 is SGHAT and CDR2 FQNNGV. The CDR3 nucleotides read TGTGCCAGCAGTCGACAGGGGGCTATGGAGAATTCACCCCTCCACTTT. It specifies CASSRQGAMENSPLHF.

For the CDR3, the DNA is TGCGCCAGCAGCCAAGATAGTGGCACAGATACGCAGTATTTT. Translation: CASSQDSGTDTQYF. The rearrangement joins TRBV4-3 to TRBJ2-3; no definite D call. The CDR3 has 14 amino acids. V lost 0 bases and J lost 1, with 5 bases in between. CDR1 LGHNA and CDR2 YSLEER come from the germline V gene.

This sequence joins TRBV25-1 and TRBJ2-1; the D gene is possibly TRBD2 (6 bases). CDR3 length: 14 amino acids. Germline loops: CDR1 MGHDK, CDR2 SYGVNS. V lost 8 bases, J lost 8 bases, and 19 bases lay in between. The CDR3 loop is CASRNRGWGDEQFF. Written as DNA, the CDR3 is TGTGCCAGCCGCAACCGGGGGTGGGGCGATGAGCAGTTCTTC.

The chain couples TRBV14 to TRBJ1-1; D perhaps matches TRBD1 (5 bases). CDR3 length: 15 amino acids. V lost 4 bases and J 1 base, leaving 13 bases between the germline ends. Germline loops: CDR1 SGHDN, CDR2 FVKESK. CDR3 sequence (DNA): TGTGCCAGCAGCCGACAGTTTGAATGGAACACTGAAGCTTTCTTT. Translation: CASSRQFEWNTEAFF.

The chain couples TRBV9 to TRBJ2-1, with TRBD1 matching 8 bases. J gave up 1 base and V 1 base, and 4 bases lay outside the gene matches. The CDR3 consists of 16 residues. Germline loops: CDR1 SGDLS, CDR2 YYNGEE. For the CDR3, the DNA is TGTGCCAGCAGCGTAATAACAGGGGGATCCTACAATGAGCAGTTCTTC. Its protein is CASSVITGGSYNEQFF.

CDR3 in DNA: TGTGCCAGCAGTTTATCCAGACGGGCCGGGGAGCTGTTTTTT. This gives the protein CASSLSRRAGELFF. The chain recombines TRBV27 with TRBJ2-2, with no clear D. Trimming took off 0 bases at V and 6 bases at J, with 8 bases between the two ends. From germline, CDR1 is MNHEY and CDR2 SMNVEV (reference sequence). This CDR3 is built from 14 residues.

V is TRBV5-1 and J is TRBJ1-2; weak D call: TRBD1 (5 bases). Per the germline V gene, CDR1 is SGHRS and CDR2 is YFSETQ. Between the trimmed V and J ends, which lost 0 bases and 4 bases, there was a span of 10 bases. The CDR3 sequence is 14 residues long. The CDR3: CASSLGGAFYGYTF. Written as DNA, the CDR3 is TGCGCCAGCAGCTTGGGTGGGGCCTTCTATGGCTACACCTTC. The whole variable domain, filled in from reference TRBV5-1 and TRBJ1-2, reads KAGVTQTPRYLIKTRGQQVTLSCSPISGHRSVSWYQQTPGQGLQFLFEYFSETQRNKGNFPGRFSGRQFSNSRSEMNVSTLELGDSALYLCASSLGGAFYGYTFGSGTRLTVV.

The rearrangement links TRBV5-4 to TRBJ1-6; tentative D call: TRBD1 (5 bases). V lost 1 base and J 11 bases, leaving 16 bases between the germline ends. CDR3 length: 15 amino acids. Germline CDR1 and CDR2: SGHNT and YYREEE (reference sequence). In DNA form, the CDR3 reads TGTGCCAGCAGCTTGAAGGTCGAGGCAGGGCCACCCCTCCACTTT. This encodes CASSLKVEAGPPLHF.

V gene TRBV27 combines with J gene TRBJ2-1; D ambiguous. CDR3 size: 12 residues. The germline CDR1 and CDR2 sequences are MNHEY and SMNVEV (reference sequence). V lost 6 bases to trimming and J lost 6 bases, with 9 bases between them. CDR3 sequence (DNA): TGTGCCAGCAGCCGACTGCCCAATGAGCAGTTCTTC. This translates into CASSRLPNEQFF.

The CDR3 is CASSLDPGQGNTEAFF. The CDR3 DNA reads TGTGCCAGCAGCCTCGACCCGGGACAGGGGAACACTGAAGCTTTCTTT. The chain carries TRBV7-9 and TRBJ1-1; 9 bases are a match to TRBD1. The length of the CDR3 is 16 residues. V shed 5 bases and J 1 base; nucleotides not matched to a gene: 8. Germline V lookup: CDR1 SEHNR, CDR2 FQNEAQ (reference sequence).

This chain joins TRBV3-1 (or the pseudogene TRBV3-2) and TRBJ2-3; 7 bases map to TRBD2. V lost 0 bases to trimming and J lost 12 bases; unmatched junction nucleotides: 12. This CDR3 spans 15 amino acids. Germline values: CDR1 LGHDT, CDR2 YNNKEL (reference sequence). The CDR3 nucleotides are TGTGCCAGCAGCCAAGATCAGGCTAGCGGATCCAACCAGTATTTT. Translation: CASSQDQASGSNQYF.

The rearrangement uses TRBV4-1 and TRBJ1-1, with D possibly TRBD1 on 5 matching bases. Germline CDR1 and CDR2: MGHRA and YSYEKL. The CDR3 is made up of 17 amino acids. Deletions cut 5 bases from V and 2 bases from J, with 21 bases between. In DNA, the CDR3 is TGCGCCAGCAGCTCGCGGGGCGAAGGTCCCTTTAACACTGAAGCTTTCTTT. It codes for CASSSRGEGPFNTEAFF.

V and J are TRBV19 and TRBJ2-7; D not resolved. From germline, CDR1 is LNHDA and CDR2 SQIVND (reference sequence). The CDR3 is 11 amino acids. Trimming stripped 1 base from V and 6 bases from J, with 4 bases between. This CDR3 reads CASSIGSEQYF. The DNA of the CDR3 is TGTGCCAGTAGTATAGGCAGCGAGCAGTACTTC. Supplemented by reference TRBV19 and TRBJ2-7, the full variable domain reads DGGITQSPKYLFRKEGQNVTLSCEQNLNHDAMYWYRQDPGQGLRLIYYSQIVNDFQKGDIAEGYSVSREKKESFPLTVTSAQKNPTAFYLCASSIGSEQYFGPGTRLTVT.

The chain couples TRBV9 to TRBJ1-6, with 9 bases aligning to TRBD1. Per the germline V gene, CDR1 is SGDLS and CDR2 is YYNGEE. The CDR3 extends over 14 amino acids. The J segment lost 10 bases and the V segment lost 4 bases, leaving 6 bases of the junction unmatched. CDR3 sequence (DNA): TGTGCCAGCAGCATAGACAGGGGGGAATCACCCCTCCACTTT. Residues: CASSIDRGESPLHF.

The chain employs TRBV6-5 and TRBJ1-1, with 11 bases aligning to TRBD1. Germline CDR1 and CDR2: MNHEY and SVGAGI. Trimming cost V 10 bases and J 3 bases; bases outside gene matches: 4. The CDR3 has 13 amino acids. The CDR3: CAIGQGAYTEAFF. The CDR3 DNA follows: TGTGCCATCGGACAGGGGGCGTACACTGAAGCTTTCTTT.

This chain uses TRBV30 with TRBJ1-6, with a weak D call TRBD1 (6 bases). Deletions cut 1 base from V and 6 bases from J, with 16 bases between. Germline V gene sequence: CDR1 GTSNPN, CDR2 SVGIG (reference sequence). The CDR3 spans 16 residues. The DNA of the CDR3 is TGTGCCTGGAGTGCCCAGGGGTTGTACGGTAATTCACCCCTCCACTTT. Its protein is CAWSAQGLYGNSPLHF.

The chain links TRBV3-1 (or the pseudogene TRBV3-2) to TRBJ2-2; 7 bases align to TRBD2. CDR1 is LGHDT, CDR2 YNNKEL, per germline (reference sequence). The CDR3 covers 14 residues. The junction had 5 bases not matched to a gene; V was cut back by 7 bases and J by 3 bases. CDR3 residues: CASTAGVHTGELFF. The CDR3 bases are TGTGCCAGCACCGCGGGAGTGCACACCGGGGAGCTGTTTTTT.

The chain combines TRBV6-6 with TRBJ2-7; tentative D call: TRBD1 (5 bases). Trimming removed 6 bases at V and 6 bases at J, with 9 bases between. The length of the CDR3 is 11 residues. Germline CDR1 and CDR2: MNHNY and SVGAGI (reference sequence). CDR3 protein: CASSQGVEQYF. CDR3 nucleotide sequence: TGTGCCAGCAGCCAAGGGGTCGAGCAGTACTTC.

This clone has a handful of counts. This chain connects TRBV5-1 to TRBJ1-5, with 11 bases identical to TRBD1. V lost 5 bases, J lost 6 bases, and 4 bases stayed unmatched. This CDR3 comprises 14 residues. Germline V lookup: CDR1 SGHRS, CDR2 YFSETQ. CDR3 protein: CASRPGQGGQPQHF. Here the CDR3 DNA reads TGCGCCAGCAGACCGGGACAGGGGGGTCAGCCCCAGCATTTT.

The rearrangement uses TRBV27 and TRBJ1-1, with 8 bases lining up with TRBD1. The germline V gene has CDR1 MNHEY and CDR2 SMNVEV (reference sequence). V shed 5 bases and J 2 bases; nucleotides not matched to a gene: 7. CDR3 size: 15 residues. The DNA of the CDR3 is TGTGCCAGCAGTCAGGACAGGGAAGTTAACACTGAAGCTTTCTTT. Translation gives CASSQDREVNTEAFF.

V and J are TRBV7-2 and TRBJ1-6, with a possible D match to TRBD1 (6 bases). CDR3 length: 17 residues. The germline V gene has CDR1 SGHTA and CDR2 FQGNSA. The V and J ends lost 5 bases and 0 bases respectively, with 14 bases between them. The CDR3 reads CASSPRDMSSYNSPLHF. The CDR3 DNA reads as TGTGCCAGCAGCCCTCGGGACATGAGCTCCTATAATTCACCCCTCCACTTT.